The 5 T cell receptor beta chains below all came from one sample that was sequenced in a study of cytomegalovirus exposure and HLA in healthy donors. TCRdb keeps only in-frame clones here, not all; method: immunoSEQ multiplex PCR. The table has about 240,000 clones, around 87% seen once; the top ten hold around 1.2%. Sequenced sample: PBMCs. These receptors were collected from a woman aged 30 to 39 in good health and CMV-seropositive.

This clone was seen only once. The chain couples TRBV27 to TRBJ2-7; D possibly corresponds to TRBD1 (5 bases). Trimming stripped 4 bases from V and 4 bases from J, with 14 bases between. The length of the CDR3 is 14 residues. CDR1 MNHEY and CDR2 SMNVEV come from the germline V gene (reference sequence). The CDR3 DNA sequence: TGTGCCAGCAGTTCAGGGCCCCTGGGGTACGAGCAGTACTTC. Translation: CASSSGPLGYEQYF.

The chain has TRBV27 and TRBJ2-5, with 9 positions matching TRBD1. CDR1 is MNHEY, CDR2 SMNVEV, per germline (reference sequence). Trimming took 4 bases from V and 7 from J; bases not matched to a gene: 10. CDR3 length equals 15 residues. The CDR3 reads CASSSRTGDWGTQYF. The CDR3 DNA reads TGTGCCAGCAGTTCAAGGACAGGGGATTGGGGGACCCAGTACTTC.

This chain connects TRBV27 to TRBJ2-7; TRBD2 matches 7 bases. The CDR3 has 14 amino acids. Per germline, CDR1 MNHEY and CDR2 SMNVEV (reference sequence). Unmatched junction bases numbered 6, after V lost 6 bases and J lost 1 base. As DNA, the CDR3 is TGTGCCAGCAGGTCTCTAGCGGTTTCCTACGAGCAGTACTTC. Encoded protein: CASRSLAVSYEQYF.

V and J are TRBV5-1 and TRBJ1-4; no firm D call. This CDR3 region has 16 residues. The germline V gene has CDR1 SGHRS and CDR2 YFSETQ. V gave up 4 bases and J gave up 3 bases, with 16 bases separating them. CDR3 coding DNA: TGCGCCAGCAGCACCGGGATTCTCTTGTCTAATGAAAAACTGTTTTTT. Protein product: CASSTGILLSNEKLFF.

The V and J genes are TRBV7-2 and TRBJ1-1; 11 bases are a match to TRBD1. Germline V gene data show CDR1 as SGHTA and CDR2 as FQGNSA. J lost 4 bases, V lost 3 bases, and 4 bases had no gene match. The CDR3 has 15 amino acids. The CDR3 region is CASSFSGTGGTEAFF. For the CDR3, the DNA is TGTGCCAGCAGCTTCTCCGGGACAGGGGGCACTGAAGCTTTCTTT.